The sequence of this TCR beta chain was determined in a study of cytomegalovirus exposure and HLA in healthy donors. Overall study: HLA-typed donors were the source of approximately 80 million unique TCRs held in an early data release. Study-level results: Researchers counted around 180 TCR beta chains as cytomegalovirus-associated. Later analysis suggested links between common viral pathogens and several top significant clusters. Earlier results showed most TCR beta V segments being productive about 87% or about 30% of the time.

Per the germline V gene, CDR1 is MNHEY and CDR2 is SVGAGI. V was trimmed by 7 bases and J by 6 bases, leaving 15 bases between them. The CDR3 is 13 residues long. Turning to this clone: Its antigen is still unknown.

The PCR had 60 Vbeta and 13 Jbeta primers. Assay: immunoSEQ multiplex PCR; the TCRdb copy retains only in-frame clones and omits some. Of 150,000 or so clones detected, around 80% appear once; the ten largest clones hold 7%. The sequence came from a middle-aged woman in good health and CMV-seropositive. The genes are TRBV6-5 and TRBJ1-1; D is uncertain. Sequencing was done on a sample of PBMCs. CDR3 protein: CASIGAPRPEAFF. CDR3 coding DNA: TGTGCCAGCATTGGAGCCCCCCGTCCTGAAGCTTTCTTT.